The clone carrying this T cell receptor beta chain showed up just a few times. Its antigen remains unidentified. The sample belongs to a study of identical twins. Germline V gene lookup returns CDR1 LNHDA and CDR2 SQIVND (reference sequence). Trimming removed 8 bases at V and 12 bases at J, with 23 bases between. This CDR3 region has 13 residues. Whole-study results and caveats: These conclusions were based on statistical analysis (cross-sectional, not following the same donors). Low generation-probability sequences were in excess among twin-shared out-of-frame alpha sequences.

TCRdb independently ran MiXCR on the 5' RACE reads; one entry per CDR3 protein. Of hundreds of thousands of distinct CDR3 sequences listed, roughly 18% were seen once; the top ten hold around 14%. A further study also used this sample, focusing on T cells expressing NK-cell markers. From that paper: The TCR beta repertoires were obtained from sorted CD3+CD56+NKG2C+, CD3+CD56+NKG2C- and CD3+CD56-NKG2C+ T cells.

The sequence was collected from a woman aged 18 to 35 in good health. The chain uses TRBV19 and TRBJ2-7; D remains unclear. The specimen was PBMCs. CDR3 residues: CASSSRVPETPYF. The CDR3 DNA reads as TGTGCCAGTTCTTCGAGAGTCCCCGAAACGCCGTACTTC.